This T cell receptor (beta chain) came from a study of cytomegalovirus exposure and HLA in healthy donors. Researchers ran the PCR with 60 Vbeta and 13 Jbeta primers. Profiled with immunoSEQ multiplex PCR; TCRdb holds only in-frame clones, not every one. The data contain around 300,000 clones, more than 55% of them seen just once; the ten biggest clones take up over 2%. This clonotype originated in a female donor in good health and CMV-seronegative. What was sequenced was PBMCs.

DNA for the CDR3: TGCGCCAGCAGCTCTATAACAATGGGAGGGGTTGGCGAGCAGTTCTTC. This gives the protein CASSSITMGGVGEQFF. This rearrangement joins TRBV5-1 to TRBJ2-1; TRBD2 aligns across 7 bases. This CDR3 spans 16 amino acids. Germline lookup yields CDR1 SGHRS and CDR2 YFSETQ. V trimming: 3 bases; J trimming: 10 bases; junction bases outside the gene matches: 16. The whole variable domain, remainder taken from reference TRBV5-1 and TRBJ2-1, is KAGVTQTPRYLIKTRGQQVTLSCSPISGHRSVSWYQQTPGQGLQFLFEYFSETQRNKGNFPGRFSGRQFSNSRSEMNVSTLELGDSALYLCASSSITMGGVGEQFFGPGTRLTVL.